This T cell receptor beta chain was documented in a study of shared clonotypes between healthy human individuals. Trimming shortened V by 4 bases and J by 2 bases, and 11 bases separated the two germline ends. The CDR3 is made up of 14 amino acids. The germline CDR1 and CDR2 sequences are SGHNT and YENEEA. The material for each subset, its genomic DNA, was split evenly across several immunoSEQ plates. The assay was immunoSEQ multiplex PCR, and TCRdb's table has in-frame clones only and misses some. The sample includes roughly 2,500,000 clones, approximately 93% of them seen just once. The receptor was isolated from a young man in good health. Some clones in this sample may be carry-over from other donors' samples. Sequencing was carried out using naive CD4+ T cells from PBMCs. Sample subset: CD45RA+ positively selected. The rearrangement joins TRBV11-3 to TRBJ1-1, with unresolved D. The DNA for the CDR3 is TGTGCCAGCAGCTCCGATGCGGCAAACACTGAAGCTTTCTTT. It specifies CASSSDAANTEAFF.